The 9 T cell receptor beta chains listed next were all sequenced from one sample in a study of blood T cell repertoires in COVID-19. Some clones are missing from TCRdb's copy, which holds only in-frame ones; the method was immunoSEQ multiplex PCR. This table has around 180,000 clones, 75% to 90% appearing once. Specimen: PBMCs or T cells enriched from blood (not recorded which). The receptors shown here come from a woman between 40 and 50 years old with acute COVID-19.

The V gene is TRBV9, the J gene TRBJ1-1; D gene unclear. The CDR3 contains 14 residues. The germline CDR1 and CDR2 sequences are SGDLS and YYNGEE. V was trimmed by 0 bases and J by 4 bases, leaving 10 bases between them. CDR3 in amino acids: CASSVGPLPTEAFF. In DNA, the CDR3 is TGTGCCAGCAGCGTAGGGCCCCTCCCCACTGAAGCTTTCTTT.

This clone was observed once. J is TRBJ1-4 and V is TRBV2; D not resolved. Germline V CDR1 and CDR2: SNHLY, FYNNEI. The CDR3 loop spans 13 amino acids. Trimming removed 5 bases from V and 7 bases from J, with 11 bases in between. The CDR3 DNA reads TGTGCCAGCAGTTTAGGGCGGGGTGAAAAACTGTTTTTT. As protein: CASSLGRGEKLFF.

The chain couples TRBV6-5 to TRBJ1-2, with TRBD1 matching over 9 bases. CDR1 and CDR2 (germline): MNHEY, SVGAGI. V lost 6 bases to trimming and J lost 4 bases; unmatched junction nucleotides: 3. This CDR3 spans 13 amino acids. This chain's CDR3 is CASSAGQGYGYTF. The CDR3 DNA sequence: TGTGCCAGCAGCGCGGGACAGGGCTATGGCTACACCTTC.

The V gene is TRBV7-3, the J gene TRBJ2-1; 8 nucleotides line up with TRBD2. The CDR3 has 17 amino acids. J was trimmed by 4 bases and V by 5 bases; bases with no gene match: 13. CDR1 is SGHTA, CDR2 FQGTGA, per germline. Here the CDR3 DNA reads TGTGCCAGCAGCCAACGGTCGGGGACTAGTGGTTACAATGAGCAGTTCTTC. This translates into CASSQRSGTSGYNEQFF.

The chain links TRBV5-4 to TRBJ2-1; D is possibly TRBD2 (5 bases). The germline CDR1 and CDR2 sequences are SGHNT and YYREEE (reference sequence). This CDR3 has 13 residues. Between the trimmed V and J ends, which lost 4 bases and 8 bases, there was a span of 13 bases. The CDR3, as DNA: TGTGCCAGCAGCCCACCGGGGTGGGATGAGCAGTTCTTC. Its protein is CASSPPGWDEQFF.

The J gene is TRBJ1-6, the V gene TRBV4-1; D is perhaps TRBD1 (5 bases). Trimming pared 0 bases from V and 7 bases from J, leaving 19 bases between. Germline values: CDR1 MGHRA, CDR2 YSYEKL. The CDR3 has 18 residues. DNA for the CDR3: TGCGCCAGCAGCCAAGAAGATCGACAGAGAACTGGAAATTCACCCCTCCACTTT. It translates to CASSQEDRQRTGNSPLHF.

The V and J genes are TRBV7-2 and TRBJ2-2; 7 positions match TRBD1. CDR3 length: 16 residues. The V gene end was trimmed by 2 bases and the J gene end by 5 bases; junction bases not matched to a gene: 8. Germline CDR1 SGHTA, CDR2 FQGNSA. The CDR3 DNA reads as TGTGCCAGCAGCTTATCGGGGACAGACAGGACCGGGGAGCTGTTTTTT. Translation gives CASSLSGTDRTGELFF.

The V and J genes are TRBV7-2 and TRBJ2-2, with a possible D match to TRBD2 (6 bases). CDR1 is SGHTA, CDR2 FQGNSA, per germline. The V gene lost 5 bases and the J gene lost 3 bases, with 7 bases spanning the gap. The CDR3 extends over 13 amino acids. CDR3 DNA: TGTGCCAGCAGCCCTAGCGACACCGGGGAGCTGTTTTTT. It translates to CASSPSDTGELFF.

This chain uses TRBV28 with TRBJ2-7; 7 nucleotides align to TRBD1. V lost 2 bases and J lost 12; bases outside the gene matches: 4. CDR1 and CDR2 (germline): MDHEN, SYDVKM. The CDR3 runs 11 residues. CDR3 residues: CASSLDRALYF. The CDR3 DNA is TGTGCCAGCAGTTTAGACAGGGCGCTGTACTTC.